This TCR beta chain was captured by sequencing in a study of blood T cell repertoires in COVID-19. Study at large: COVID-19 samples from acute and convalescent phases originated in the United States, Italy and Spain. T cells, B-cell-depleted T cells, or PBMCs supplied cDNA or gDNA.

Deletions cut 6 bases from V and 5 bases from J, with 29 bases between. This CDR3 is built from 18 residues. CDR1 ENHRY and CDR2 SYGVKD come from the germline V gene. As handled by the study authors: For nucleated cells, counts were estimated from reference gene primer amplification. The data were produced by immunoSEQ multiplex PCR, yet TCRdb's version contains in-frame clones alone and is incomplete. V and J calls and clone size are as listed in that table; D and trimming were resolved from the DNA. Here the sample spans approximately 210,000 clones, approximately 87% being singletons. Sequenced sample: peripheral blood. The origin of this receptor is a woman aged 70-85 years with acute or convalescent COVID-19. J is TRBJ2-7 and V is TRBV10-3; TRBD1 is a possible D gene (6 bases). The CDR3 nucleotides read TGTGCCATCAGCGTGTCTGGTTTCCCAGGGGAGTTTTTACACGAGCAGTACTTC. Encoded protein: CAISVSGFPGEFLHEQYF.